This entry lists 27 T cell receptor beta chains sequenced from one sample in a study of blood T cell repertoires in COVID-19. TCRdb's table, derived via immunoSEQ multiplex PCR, lists solely in-frame clones and lacks some. This table holds more than 85,000 clones, over 80% found once. Sequencing used peripheral blood. The source of these receptors is a human donor in a cohort sampled during active COVID-19.

The chain uses TRBV5-6 and TRBJ2-7; a possible D gene is TRBD2 (5 bases). CDR1 SGHDT and CDR2 YYEEEE come from the germline V gene. This CDR3 has 15 residues. V lost 0 bases and J 0 bases, leaving 10 bases between the germline ends. Here the CDR3 reads CASSLVGGRSYEQYF. Here the CDR3 DNA reads TGTGCCAGCAGCTTGGTTGGCGGGCGCTCCTACGAGCAGTACTTC.

The CDR3 sequence is CASSPQGTYEQYF. The DNA for the CDR3 is TGTGCCAGCAGCCCACAGGGGACCTACGAGCAGTACTTC. The V call is TRBV5-4, the J call TRBJ2-7; 7 bases fit TRBD1. J gave up 2 bases and V 4 bases, and 3 bases lay outside the gene matches. Germline V gene data show CDR1 as SGHNT and CDR2 as YYREEE (reference sequence). CDR3 length: 13 amino acids.

The chain is built from TRBV3-1 (or the pseudogene TRBV3-2) and TRBJ1-4; a weak D match, TRBD1 (5 bases). V lost 3 bases, J lost 0 bases, and 11 bases lay in between. Per germline, CDR1 LGHDT and CDR2 YNNKEL (reference sequence). The CDR3 length is 16 residues. The DNA for the CDR3 is TGTGCCAGCAGCCATCGGGGGTCCCCAACTAATGAAAAACTGTTTTTT. Translating it yields CASSHRGSPTNEKLFF.

The gene calls are TRBV9 and TRBJ1-6, with D maybe TRBD1 (5 bases). This CDR3 spans 16 amino acids. Trimming cost V 2 bases and J 4 bases, with 13 bases left between them. Germline V gene data show CDR1 as SGDLS and CDR2 as YYNGEE. CDR3 region: CASSVGVGGYNSPLHF. The CDR3, as DNA: TGTGCCAGCAGCGTGGGGGTGGGGGGTTATAATTCACCCCTCCACTTT.

The V and J genes are TRBV2 and TRBJ1-2; 8 bases align to TRBD1. V lost 1 base to trimming and J lost 2 bases; unmatched junction nucleotides: 3. Germline CDR1 is SNHLY and CDR2 is FYNNEI. This CDR3 region has 15 residues. CDR3 DNA: TGTGCCAGCAGTGAAGGACAGGGGTTCAACTATGGCTACACCTTC. This encodes CASSEGQGFNYGYTF.

The chain joins TRBV9 to TRBJ2-3; D not resolved. The CDR3 extends over 14 amino acids. Germline CDR1 and CDR2: SGDLS and YYNGEE. Trimming pared 2 bases from V and 6 bases from J, leaving 13 bases between. Written as DNA, the CDR3 is TGTGCCAGCAGCGTCATGTCGTTCAGGGATACGCAGTATTTT. It codes for CASSVMSFRDTQYF. The variable domain in full, with the rest retrieved from reference TRBV9 and TRBJ2-3, is DSGVTQTPKHLITATGQRVTLRCSPRSGDLSVYWYQQSLDQGLQFLIQYYNGEERAKGNILERFSAQQFPDLHSELNLSSLELGDSALYFCASSVMSFRDTQYFGPGTRLTVL.

The chain links TRBV18 to TRBJ2-3, with D maybe TRBD2 (7 bases). Trimming shortened V by 2 bases and J by 6 bases, and 18 bases separated the two germline ends. The CDR3 covers 16 residues. Germline-derived CDR1 and CDR2 are KGHSH and LQKENI. The DNA for the CDR3 is TGTGCCAGCTCACCATTCTCCGGGGGGCTTCGTGATACGCAGTATTTT. Its protein is CASSPFSGGLRDTQYF.

The chain recombines TRBV6-5 with TRBJ1-5, with D perhaps matching TRBD1 (6 bases). The germline gives CDR1 MNHEY, CDR2 SVGAGI. The germline V and J ends were trimmed by 6 bases and 0 bases, with 12 bases remaining between them. The CDR3 sequence is 15 residues long. The CDR3 nucleotides are TGTGCCAGCAGAGAGGACAGAAATAGCAATCAGCCCCAGCATTTT. Translating it yields CASREDRNSNQPQHF.

The CDR3 sequence is CASSLVRGLAETQYF. CDR3 nucleotide sequence: TGTGCCAGCAGCTTAGTACGGGGATTGGCAGAGACCCAGTACTTC. The gene calls are TRBV7-6 and TRBJ2-5, with TRBD2 as a possible D gene (5 bases). CDR3 size: 15 residues. Germline values: CDR1 SGHVS, CDR2 FNYEAQ. Trimming cost V 1 base and J 4 bases, with 13 bases left between them.

V gene TRBV19 combines with J gene TRBJ2-4; D unclear. The CDR3 length is 14 residues. CDR1 is LNHDA and CDR2 is SQIVND in the germline V gene (reference sequence). Trimming pared 0 bases from V and 7 bases from J, leaving 10 bases between. The CDR3 sequence is CASSIEIGGNIQYF. CDR3 coding DNA: TGTGCCAGTAGTATAGAAATCGGCGGCAACATTCAGTACTTC.

The V call is TRBV6-5, the J call TRBJ2-7, with D tentatively TRBD2 (6 bases). Trimming cost V 0 bases and J 4 bases, with 13 bases left between them. The CDR3 length is 15 residues. From germline, CDR1 is MNHEY and CDR2 SVGAGI. Here the CDR3 reads CASSYSGDLGYEQYF. DNA of the CDR3: TGTGCCAGCAGTTACTCGGGGGACTTAGGGTACGAGCAGTACTTC.

This clone appeared once. The chain couples TRBV6-4 to TRBJ1-2; no clear D gene. This CDR3 has 13 amino acids. Deletions cut 2 bases from V and 9 bases from J, with 13 bases between. Per the germline V gene, CDR1 is MRHNA and CDR2 is SNTAGT. The DNA of the CDR3 is TGTGCCAGCAGTGACAACTATGATGGTAGCTACACCTTC. Translated, it gives CASSDNYDGSYTF.

This CDR3 reads CASSLGAGSSYEQYF. In DNA, the CDR3 is TGTGCCAGCAGCTTAGGGGCAGGCAGCTCCTACGAGCAGTACTTC. This rearrangement joins TRBV7-6 to TRBJ2-7; D is unresolved. Per germline, CDR1 SGHVS and CDR2 FNYEAQ. CDR3 length equals 15 residues. The V and J ends lost 1 base and 0 bases respectively, with 10 bases between them.

The V and J genes are TRBV5-1 and TRBJ2-2, with D tentatively TRBD1 (6 bases). V was shortened by 5 bases and J by 1 base, with 12 bases between the two germline ends. CDR1 SGHRS and CDR2 YFSETQ come from the germline V gene. This CDR3 is 15 amino acids long. The CDR3 DNA follows: TGCGCCAGCAGTTCGGGACAAGAGAACACCGGGGAGCTGTTTTTT. Its protein product is CASSSGQENTGELFF.

The V and J genes are TRBV6-2 or TRBV6-3 and TRBJ2-7, with D unresolved. Trimming stripped 5 bases from V and 4 bases from J, with 12 bases between. The CDR3 extends over 13 amino acids. CDR1 and CDR2 from the germline V gene are MNHEY and SVGEGT. CDR3 coding DNA: TGTGCCAGCAGTCGCCTGGGCCCTTACGAGCAGTACTTC. Translated, it gives CASSRLGPYEQYF.

V gene TRBV6-5 combines with J gene TRBJ2-7; D is possibly TRBD2 (6 bases). CDR1 and CDR2 from the germline V gene are MNHEY and SVGAGI. The V gene lost 6 bases and the J gene lost 7 bases, with 22 bases spanning the gap. This CDR3 is built from 15 residues. The CDR3 nucleotides read TGTGCCAGCAGGTCGGCAGCTAGCGCACCGGGGGAGCAGTACTTC. Translating gives CASRSAASAPGEQYF.

This clone was recorded a few times. The chain recombines TRBV15 with TRBJ2-1; 13 bases fit TRBD2. Per germline, CDR1 LNHNV and CDR2 YYDKDF (reference sequence). The CDR3 loop spans 19 amino acids. V lost 5 bases, J lost 0 bases, and 10 bases stayed unmatched. CDR3 region: CATSRITSGGASSYNEQFF. CDR3 in DNA: TGTGCCACCAGCCGAATAACTAGCGGGGGGGCATCCTCCTACAATGAGCAGTTCTTC.

The V call is TRBV11-3, the J call TRBJ2-5, with 8 bases aligning to TRBD1. The CDR3 is 14 residues long. V was clipped by 5 bases and J by 2 bases; unmatched bases: 4. Germline assignment: CDR1 SGHNT and CDR2 YENEEA. CDR3 nucleotide sequence: TGTGCCAGCAGCCCGAGACAGGGGCAAGAGACCCAGTACTTC. It codes for CASSPRQGQETQYF.

The CDR3 region is CASSRRLGAGTGELFF. The CDR3, as DNA: TGTGCCAGCAGCCGCCGGTTGGGGGCGGGCACCGGGGAGCTGTTTTTT. The chain employs TRBV2 and TRBJ2-2; tentative D call: TRBD1 (6 bases). Germline lookup yields CDR1 SNHLY and CDR2 FYNNEI. This CDR3 contains 16 residues. Trimming shortened V by 6 bases and J by 4 bases, and 18 bases separated the two germline ends.

The V and J genes are TRBV6-5 and TRBJ2-1; TRBD1 is a possible D gene (5 bases). V lost 6 bases and J lost 0, with 12 bases in between. Germline lookup yields CDR1 MNHEY and CDR2 SVGAGI. This CDR3 is 15 amino acids long. The chain's CDR3 is CASSRQRRSYNEQFF. CDR3 coding DNA: TGTGCCAGCAGCCGACAGCGTCGCTCCTACAATGAGCAGTTCTTC.

The chain recombines TRBV25-1 with TRBJ2-3; weak D call: TRBD2 (7 bases). Trimming took 4 bases from V and 1 from J, leaving 12 bases between them. The germline CDR1 and CDR2 sequences are MGHDK and SYGVNS. This CDR3 comprises 15 residues. CDR3 in DNA: TGTGCCAGCAGTGTCGGGGGGCTTCGCACAGATACGCAGTATTTT. Translating it yields CASSVGGLRTDTQYF.

The chain is built from TRBV24-1 and TRBJ2-2; perhaps TRBD1 as D (6 bases). Per germline, CDR1 KGHDR and CDR2 SFDVKD. V shed 6 bases and J shed 0 bases, with 7 bases lying between them. The CDR3 is 14 amino acids. CDR3 protein: CATSYRANTGELFF. The CDR3 DNA sequence: TGTGCCACCAGTTACAGGGCGAACACCGGGGAGCTGTTTTTT.

The chain employs TRBV18 and TRBJ1-6; 8 nucleotides match TRBD1. Germline values: CDR1 KGHSH, CDR2 LQKENI. This CDR3 has 15 amino acids. Losses at the gene ends were 3 bases for V and 10 bases for J; bases not matched to a gene: 8. Written as DNA, the CDR3 is TGTGCCAGCTCACCCCACGGACAGGGAGGCTCACCCCTCCACTTT. Its translation: CASSPHGQGGSPLHF. The complete variable domain, with remaining parts taken from reference TRBV18 and TRBJ1-6, reads NAGVMQNPRHLVRRRGQEARLRCSPMKGHSHVYWYRQLPEEGLKFMVYLQKENIIDESGMPKERFSAEFPKEGPSILRIQQVVRGDSAAYFCASSPHGQGGSPLHFGNGTRLTVT.

The CDR3 DNA is TGTGCCAGCAGTGATAGGACAGGGGTTAACGAAAAACTGTTTTTT. Its protein product is CASSDRTGVNEKLFF. This sequence joins TRBV27 and TRBJ1-4, with TRBD1 matching 9 bases. Germline V lookup: CDR1 MNHEY, CDR2 SMNVEV (reference sequence). V trimming: 5 bases; J trimming: 8 bases; junction bases outside the gene matches: 9. The CDR3 has 15 residues.

The V call is TRBV9, the J call TRBJ2-7, with TRBD2 matching over 7 bases. The trim removed 0 bases at V and 7 bases at J, leaving 10 bases unmatched. The germline CDR1 and CDR2 sequences are SGDLS and YYNGEE. The CDR3 contains 15 residues. The CDR3 DNA follows: TGTGCCAGCAGCGTAGGAGGCGGGAGAGGAGGTGAGCAGTACTTC. Amino acids: CASSVGGGRGGEQYF. Filled out from reference TRBV9 and TRBJ2-7, the complete variable domain reads DSGVTQTPKHLITATGQRVTLRCSPRSGDLSVYWYQQSLDQGLQFLIQYYNGEERAKGNILERFSAQQFPDLHSELNLSSLELGDSALYFCASSVGGGRGGEQYFGPGTRLTVT.

J is TRBJ1-2 and V is TRBV6-5, with 10 bases matching TRBD1. The J segment lost 7 bases and the V segment lost 3 bases, leaving 11 bases of the junction unmatched. CDR1 and CDR2 (germline): MNHEY, SVGAGI. This CDR3 has 16 residues. The chain's CDR3 is CASSYTGTGALVGYTF. The CDR3 coding sequence is TGTGCCAGCAGTTATACAGGGACAGGGGCACTGGTTGGCTACACCTTC.

CDR3 in amino acids: CASSDPLAGARRDTQYF. The CDR3 region has the DNA TGTGCCAGCAGCGACCCCTTAGCGGGAGCCCGGCGGGATACGCAGTATTTT. The chain is built from TRBV9 and TRBJ2-3, with 9 bases fitting TRBD2. The CDR3 spans 17 residues. From germline, CDR1 is SGDLS and CDR2 YYNGEE. The V and J ends lost 3 bases and 6 bases, in that order; junction bases with no gene match: 14. The variable domain in full, with the rest retrieved from reference TRBV9 and TRBJ2-3, is DSGVTQTPKHLITATGQRVTLRCSPRSGDLSVYWYQQSLDQGLQFLIQYYNGEERAKGNILERFSAQQFPDLHSELNLSSLELGDSALYFCASSDPLAGARRDTQYFGPGTRLTVL.